This T cell receptor (beta chain) stems from a study of T cells in Graves' hyperthyroidism and ophthalmopathy. This CDR3 is built from 15 residues. V lost 3 bases to trimming and J lost 6 bases, with 16 bases between them. The sample holds many counts of this clonotype. TCR beta CDR3 regions were amplified from RNA transcripts. A first-round RT-PCR of the TCR CDR3 used the HTBI primer set. Each CDR3 protein is one row after TCRdb ran MiXCR on the multiplex PCR reads. The data hold about 600,000 distinct CDR3 sequences, with roughly 14% observed a single time. This sequence joins TRBV12-3 or TRBV12-4 and TRBJ2-3; a weak D match, TRBD1 (6 bases). The sample taken for sequencing was blood. This TCR was sampled from a woman between 50 and 59 years old with Graves' ophthalmopathy. CDR3 DNA sequence: TGTGCCAGCAGTTTTGACAGGACAGACGTGGATACGCAGTATTTT. Protein product: CASSFDRTDVDTQYF.